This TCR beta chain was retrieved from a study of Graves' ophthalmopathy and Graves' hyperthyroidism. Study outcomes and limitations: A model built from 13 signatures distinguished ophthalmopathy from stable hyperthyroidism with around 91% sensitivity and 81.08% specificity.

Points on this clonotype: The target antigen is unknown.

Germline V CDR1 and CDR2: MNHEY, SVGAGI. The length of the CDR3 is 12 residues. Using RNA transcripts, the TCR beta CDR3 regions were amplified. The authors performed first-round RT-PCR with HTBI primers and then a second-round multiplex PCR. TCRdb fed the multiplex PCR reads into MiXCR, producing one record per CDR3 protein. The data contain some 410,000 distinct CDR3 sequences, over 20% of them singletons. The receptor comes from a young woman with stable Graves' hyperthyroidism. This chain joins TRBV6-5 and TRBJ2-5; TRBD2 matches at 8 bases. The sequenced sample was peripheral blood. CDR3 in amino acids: CSVAGRKETQYF. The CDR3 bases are TGTTCAGTAGCGGGGAGGAAAGAGACCCAGTACTTC.